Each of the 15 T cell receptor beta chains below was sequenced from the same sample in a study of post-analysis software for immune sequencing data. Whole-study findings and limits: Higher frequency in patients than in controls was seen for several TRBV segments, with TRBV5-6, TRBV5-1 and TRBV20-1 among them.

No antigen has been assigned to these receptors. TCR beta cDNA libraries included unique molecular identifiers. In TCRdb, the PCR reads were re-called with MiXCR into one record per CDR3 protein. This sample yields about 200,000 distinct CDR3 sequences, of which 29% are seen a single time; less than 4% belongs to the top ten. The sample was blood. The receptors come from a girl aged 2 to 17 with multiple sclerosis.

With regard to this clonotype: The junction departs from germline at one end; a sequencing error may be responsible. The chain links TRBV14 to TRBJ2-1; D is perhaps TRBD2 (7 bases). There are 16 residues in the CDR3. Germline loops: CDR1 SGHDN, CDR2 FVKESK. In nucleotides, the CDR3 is TGTGCCGGCAGCCAAGAGGGAGGGGGGGCCTACAATGAGCAGTTCTTC. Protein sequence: CAGSQEGGGAYNEQFF.

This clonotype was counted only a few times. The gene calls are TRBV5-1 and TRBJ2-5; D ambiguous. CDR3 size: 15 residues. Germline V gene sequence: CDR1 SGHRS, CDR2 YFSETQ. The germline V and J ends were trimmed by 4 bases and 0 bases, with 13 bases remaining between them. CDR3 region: CASSAPTGNQETQYF. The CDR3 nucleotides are TGCGCCAGCAGCGCCCCAACTGGGAACCAAGAGACCCAGTACTTC.

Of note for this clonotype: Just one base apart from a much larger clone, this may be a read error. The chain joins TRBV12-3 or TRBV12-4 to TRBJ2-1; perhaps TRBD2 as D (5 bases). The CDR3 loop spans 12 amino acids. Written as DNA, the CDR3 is TGTACCAGCAGTTTAGAATCGGCCGGAGGGTTCTTC. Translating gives CTSSLESAGGFF.

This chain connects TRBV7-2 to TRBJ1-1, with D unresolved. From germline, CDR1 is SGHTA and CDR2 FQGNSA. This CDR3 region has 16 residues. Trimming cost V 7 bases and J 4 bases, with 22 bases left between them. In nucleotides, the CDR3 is TGTGCCAGCACCGATGGGCCGTCGGTGTACCGCACTGAAGCTTTCTTT. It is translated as CASTDGPSVYRTEAFF.

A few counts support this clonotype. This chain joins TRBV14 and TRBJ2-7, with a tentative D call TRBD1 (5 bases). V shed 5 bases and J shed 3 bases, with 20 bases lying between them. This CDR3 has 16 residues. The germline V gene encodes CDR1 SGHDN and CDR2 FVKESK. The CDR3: CASSARQGTPRYEQYF. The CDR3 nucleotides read TGTGCCAGCAGCGCGCGGCAGGGCACCCCTCGCTACGAGCAGTACTTC.

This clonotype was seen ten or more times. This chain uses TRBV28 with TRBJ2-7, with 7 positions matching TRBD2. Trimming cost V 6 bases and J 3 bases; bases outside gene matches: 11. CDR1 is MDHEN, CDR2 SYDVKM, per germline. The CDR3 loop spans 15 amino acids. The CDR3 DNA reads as TGTGCCAGCAGACCTAAGGGACTAACTTACTACGAGCAGTACTTC. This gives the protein CASRPKGLTYYEQYF.

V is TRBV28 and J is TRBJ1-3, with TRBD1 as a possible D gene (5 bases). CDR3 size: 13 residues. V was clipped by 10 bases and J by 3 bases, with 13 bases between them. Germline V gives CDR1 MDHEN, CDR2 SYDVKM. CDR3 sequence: CATLGGFGNTIYF. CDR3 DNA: TGTGCCACCCTCGGGGGTTTTGGAAACACCATATATTTT.

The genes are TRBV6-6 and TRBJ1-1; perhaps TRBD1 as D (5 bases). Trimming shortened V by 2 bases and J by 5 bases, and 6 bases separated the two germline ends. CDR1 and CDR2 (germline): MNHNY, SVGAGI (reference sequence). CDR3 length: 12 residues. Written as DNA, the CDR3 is TGTGCCAGCAGTTACGAGGGGACTGAAGCTTTCTTT. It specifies CASSYEGTEAFF.

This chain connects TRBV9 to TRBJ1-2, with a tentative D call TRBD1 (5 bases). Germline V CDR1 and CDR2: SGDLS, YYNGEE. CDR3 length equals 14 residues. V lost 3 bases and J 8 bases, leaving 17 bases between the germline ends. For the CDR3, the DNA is TGTGCCAGCAGCGCCGGGACGCCGGTTTTCGGCTACACCTTC. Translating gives CASSAGTPVFGYTF. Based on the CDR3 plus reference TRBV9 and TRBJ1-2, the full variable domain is DSGVTQTPKHLITATGQRVTLRCSPRSGDLSVYWYQQSLDQGLQFLIQYYNGEERAKGNILERFSAQQFPDLHSELNLSSLELGDSALYFCASSAGTPVFGYTFGSGTRLTVV.

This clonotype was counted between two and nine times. CDR3 protein: CASSQGLKNTEAFF. CDR3 coding DNA: TGTGCCAGCAGCCAAGGGCTGAAGAACACTGAAGCTTTCTTT. The V and J genes are TRBV3-1 and TRBJ1-1; D is ambiguous. Germline CDR1 and CDR2: LGHDT and YNNKEL (reference sequence). CDR3 length: 14 residues. V dropped 1 base and J dropped 1 base, with 7 bases sitting between them. Variable domain in full (rest from reference TRBV3-1 and TRBJ1-1): DTAVSQTPKYLVTQMGNDKSIKCEQNLGHDTMYWYKQDSKKFLKIMFSYNNKELIINETVPNRFSPKSPDKAHLNLHINSLELGDSAVYFCASSQGLKNTEAFFGQGTRLTVV.

CDR3 sequence: CAISDTGGEKLFF. The CDR3 bases are TGTGCCATCAGTGACACGGGGGGGGAAAAACTGTTTTTT. This chain links TRBV10-3 with TRBJ1-4; weak D call: TRBD1 (5 bases). The CDR3 covers 13 residues. Between the trimmed V and J ends, which lost 3 bases and 8 bases, there was a span of 10 bases. Per germline, CDR1 ENHRY and CDR2 SYGVKD.

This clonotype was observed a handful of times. CDR3 bases: TGTGCCAGCAGCCTAAGAGGTGGTTCCGGTCGCGGGGGGGCTTTCTTT. Translation: CASSLRGGSGRGGAFF. The J gene is TRBJ1-1, the V gene TRBV3-1; the D gene is possibly TRBD1 (5 bases). Deletions cut 4 bases from V and 11 bases from J, with 26 bases between. Germline assignment: CDR1 LGHDT and CDR2 YNNKEL (reference sequence). The CDR3 totals 16 residues.

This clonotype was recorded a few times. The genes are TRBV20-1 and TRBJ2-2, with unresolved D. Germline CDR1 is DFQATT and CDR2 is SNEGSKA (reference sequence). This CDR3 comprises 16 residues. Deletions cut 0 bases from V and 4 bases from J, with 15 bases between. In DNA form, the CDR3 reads TGCAGTGCTAGAGATAGTCGGCAGGCCCCCACCGGGGAGCTGTTTTTT. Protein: CSARDSRQAPTGELFF.

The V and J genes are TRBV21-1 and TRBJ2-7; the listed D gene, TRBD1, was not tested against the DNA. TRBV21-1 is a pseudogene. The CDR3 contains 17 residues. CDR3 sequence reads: CASSKEVWGDSSYEQYF. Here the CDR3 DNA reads TGTGCCAGCAGCAAAGAGGTATGGGGGGACAGCTCCTACGAGCAGTACTTC.

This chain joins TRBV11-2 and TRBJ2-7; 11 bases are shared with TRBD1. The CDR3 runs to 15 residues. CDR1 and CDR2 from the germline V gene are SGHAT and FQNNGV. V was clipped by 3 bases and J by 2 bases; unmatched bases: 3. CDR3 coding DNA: TGTGCCAGCAGCTTCGGACAGGGGGCCCCCTACGAGCAGTACTTC. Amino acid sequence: CASSFGQGAPYEQYF. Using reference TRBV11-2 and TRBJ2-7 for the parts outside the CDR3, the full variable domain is EAGVAQSPRYKIIEKRQSVAFWCNPISGHATLYWYQQILGQGPKLLIQFQNNGVVDDSQLPKDRFSAERLKGVDSTLKIQPAKLEDSAVYLCASSFGQGAPYEQYFGPGTRLTVT.